This entry lists 5 T cell receptor beta chains sequenced from one sample in a study of blood T cell repertoires in COVID-19 (dated by TCRdb to between 2020 and 2021). Library preparation used the immunoSEQ multiplex PCR assay. The source is immuneACCESS, and TCRdb retained only in-frame sequences with V and J called. Part of the clones is not carried over; for the studies checked, unresolved V genes explain less than half of this, and the remainder is unexplained. The sample table holds 150,000 to 200,000 clones, of which roughly 77% were seen once. About a tenth of the sample goes to the ten largest clones. The sample comprised peripheral blood. These TCRs come from a human donor in a cohort sampled during active COVID-19.

The rearrangement uses TRBV5-4 and TRBJ1-1; 9 bases agree with TRBD1. Germline-derived CDR1 and CDR2 are SGHNT and YYREEE (reference sequence). There are 15 residues in the CDR3. The ends lost 4 bases at V and 8 bases at J; junction bases unmatched: 12. The CDR3 nucleotides are TGTGCCAGCAGCCCAACCGGGACAGGGTATTCGGAAGCTTTCTTT. Amino acid sequence: CASSPTGTGYSEAFF.

The chain uses TRBV30 and TRBJ2-5; the D is unclear. CDR1 is GTSNPN and CDR2 is SVGIG in the germline V gene (reference sequence). The CDR3 runs 15 residues. Deletions cut 3 bases from V and 2 bases from J, with 16 bases between. The chain's CDR3 is CAWRSDDTGQETQYF. CDR3 sequence (DNA): TGTGCCTGGAGATCCGACGACACCGGTCAAGAGACCCAGTACTTC.

In DNA, the CDR3 is TGTGCCAGCAGCTTAGAAGCCTCTAACTATGGCTACACCTTC. The encoded protein is CASSLEASNYGYTF. The chain has TRBV7-8 and TRBJ1-2; D remains ambiguous. The CDR3 is 14 residues long. Germline V gene sequence: CDR1 SGHVS, CDR2 FQNEAQ. Trimming took 1 base from V and 0 from J, leaving 6 bases between them.

This chain joins TRBV28 and TRBJ2-2; 9 nucleotides agree with TRBD1. The V gene's germline CDR1 is MDHEN and CDR2 SYDVKM. The CDR3 covers 17 residues. Germline trimming cut 5 bases from V and 0 bases from J; bases unmatched to any gene: 7. The CDR3 sequence: CASSPRTGEANTGELFF. CDR3 nucleotide sequence: TGTGCCAGCAGTCCGCGGACAGGGGAGGCGAACACCGGGGAGCTGTTTTTT.

This clone was observed once. The V and J genes are TRBV7-2 and TRBJ1-5; 9 bases align to TRBD1. The V segment lost 6 bases and the J segment 3 bases; nucleotides outside the gene matches: 6. This CDR3 spans 15 amino acids. Germline lookup yields CDR1 SGHTA and CDR2 FQGNSA. Here the CDR3 DNA reads TGTGCCAGCAGTCCACAGGGGGCTATCAATCAGCCCCAGCATTTT. Its protein product is CASSPQGAINQPQHF.